This T cell receptor (beta chain) was sequenced for a study of shared clonotypes between healthy human individuals. Study-level background: Per-donor plates numbered three CD4 naive, three CD4 memory, two CD8 naive and one CD8 memory.

V was cut by 1 base and J by 4 bases, with 9 bases left in between. Germline-derived CDR1 and CDR2 are SGHTA and FQGNSA. This CDR3 contains 14 residues. Splitting the CD4+ cells yielded a CD45RA+ naive subset and a CD45RA-negative memory subset. This clone was observed once. Data came from immunoSEQ multiplex PCR; TCRdb stores just in-frame clones and leaves some out. The sample holds some 1.1 million clones; roughly 80% are singletons and the top ten take 0.85% to 1%. This chain links TRBV7-2 with TRBJ2-3, with D uncertain. The clonotype was recovered from a man aged 18 to 29 in good health. Some clones in this sample may be carry-over from other donors' samples. Sample: memory CD4+ T cells from PBMCs. The subset was: CD45RA-negative fraction. The CDR3 protein is CASSLEPSADTQYF. DNA of the CDR3: TGTGCCAGCAGCTTAGAACCCTCCGCAGATACGCAGTATTTT.